The sequence of this T cell receptor beta chain was determined in a study of blood T cells in healthy people across ages. CDR1 is MNHEY and CDR2 is SVGAGI in the germline V gene. This CDR3 has 15 amino acids. Trimming removed 2 bases from V and 2 bases from J; junction bases left unmatched: 5. Whole-study findings and limits: Across the age range, TCR beta diversity per million T cells fell in a roughly linear way. Higher naive T cell percentage went strongly together with higher TCR beta diversity.

Remarks on this clonotype: Antigen: not known.

A second PCR of 7 to 11 cycles used a sample-barcoded 5' primer and a J-beta primer mix. Unique molecular identifiers of 12 random nucleotides labeled each cDNA. TCRdb reprocessed the 5' RACE reads via MiXCR and lists one record per CDR3 protein. Of roughly 500,000 distinct CDR3 sequences listed, roughly 29% are singletons. V is TRBV6-5 and J is TRBJ2-5, with 7 positions matching TRBD2. This sequence originates from a woman aged 70-85 years in good health. The sample comprised blood. The CDR3 sequence: CASSYAWTRQETQYF. The CDR3 coding sequence is TGTGCCAGCAGTTACGCGTGGACTAGGCAAGAGACCCAGTACTTC.